This T cell receptor (beta chain) was profiled in a study of regulatory dendritic cells for organ transplantation. Sorted subsets were CFSE-labeled and cultured approximately 5 days with allogeneic dendritic cells. CD4+ or CD8+ T cells were sorted as naive CD45RA+ or memory CD45RO+. Whole-study results and caveats: Mature dendritic cells appeared to drive more memory CD8+ clonal expansion than regulatory ones. Between individuals, the alloreactive memory CD8+ T cell pool differed considerably. Memory CD8+ T cells were the most oligoclonal; naive cells were highly diverse.

Points on this clone: Its antigen is undetermined.

Produced via immunoSEQ multiplex PCR; TCRdb's table is partial and in-frame only. The data contain some 12,000 clones, about 79% of them singletons. V lost 5 bases and J 5 bases, leaving 19 bases between the germline ends. Looked up from germline, CDR1 is LNHDA and CDR2 is SQIVND (reference sequence). The CDR3 has 15 amino acids. The source material was naive CD4+ T cells from blood cultured with regulatory dendritic cells. Subset noted: CD45RA+ naive T cells. V is TRBV19 and J is TRBJ2-7; D might be TRBD2 (6 bases). The sequence was collected from a human donor in good health. This CDR3 is CASSLPGAGRNEQYF. The CDR3 DNA reads as TGTGCCAGTAGTTTACCTGGGGCAGGGAGGAACGAGCAGTACTTC.